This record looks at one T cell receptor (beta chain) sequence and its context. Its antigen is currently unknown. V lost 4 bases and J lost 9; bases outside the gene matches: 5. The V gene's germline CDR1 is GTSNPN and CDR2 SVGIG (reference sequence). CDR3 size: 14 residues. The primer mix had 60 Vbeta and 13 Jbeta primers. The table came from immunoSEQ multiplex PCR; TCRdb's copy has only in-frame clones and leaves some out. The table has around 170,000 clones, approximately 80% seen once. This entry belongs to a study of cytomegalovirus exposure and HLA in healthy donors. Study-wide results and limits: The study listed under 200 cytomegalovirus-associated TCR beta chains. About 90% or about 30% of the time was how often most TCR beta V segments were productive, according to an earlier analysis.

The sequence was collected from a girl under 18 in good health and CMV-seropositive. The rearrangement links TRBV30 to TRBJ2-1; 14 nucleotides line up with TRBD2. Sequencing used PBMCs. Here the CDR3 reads CAWKPGLAGVEQFF. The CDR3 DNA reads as TGTGCCTGGAAACCGGGACTAGCGGGAGTTGAGCAGTTCTTC.